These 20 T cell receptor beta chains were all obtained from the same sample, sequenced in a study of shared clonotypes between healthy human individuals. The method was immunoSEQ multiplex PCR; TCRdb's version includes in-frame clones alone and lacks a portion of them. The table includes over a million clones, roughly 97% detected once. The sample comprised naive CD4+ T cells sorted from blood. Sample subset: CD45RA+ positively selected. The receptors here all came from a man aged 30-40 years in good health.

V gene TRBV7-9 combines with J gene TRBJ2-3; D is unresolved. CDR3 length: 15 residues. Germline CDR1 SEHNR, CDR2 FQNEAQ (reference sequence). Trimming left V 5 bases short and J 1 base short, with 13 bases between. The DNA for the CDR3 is TGTGCCAGCAGCCCCATGGGCCAGCGCACAGATACGCAGTATTTT. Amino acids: CASSPMGQRTDTQYF.

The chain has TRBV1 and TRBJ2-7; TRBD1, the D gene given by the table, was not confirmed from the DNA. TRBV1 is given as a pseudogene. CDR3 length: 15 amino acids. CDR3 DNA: TGCACCAGCAGCCCTCCGGGACATCCCTCCTACGAGCAGTACTTC. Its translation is CTSSPPGHPSYEQYF.

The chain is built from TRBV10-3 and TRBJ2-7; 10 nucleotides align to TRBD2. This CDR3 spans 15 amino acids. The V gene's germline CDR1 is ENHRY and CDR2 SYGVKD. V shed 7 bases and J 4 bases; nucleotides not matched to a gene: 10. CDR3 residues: CAIKHTLAGEYEQYF. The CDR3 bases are TGTGCCATCAAACACACCCTAGCGGGAGAGTACGAGCAGTACTTC.

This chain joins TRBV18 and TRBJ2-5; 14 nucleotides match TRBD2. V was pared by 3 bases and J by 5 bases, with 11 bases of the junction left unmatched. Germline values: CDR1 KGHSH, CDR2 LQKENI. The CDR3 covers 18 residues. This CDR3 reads CASSPGTSGSVRGETQYF. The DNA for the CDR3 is TGTGCCAGCTCACCGGGGACTAGCGGGAGCGTGCGAGGGGAGACCCAGTACTTC.

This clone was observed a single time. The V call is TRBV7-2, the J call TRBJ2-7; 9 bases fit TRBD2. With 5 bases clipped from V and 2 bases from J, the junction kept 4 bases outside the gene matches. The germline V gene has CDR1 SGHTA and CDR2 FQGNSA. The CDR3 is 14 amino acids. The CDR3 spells CASSPRLAAYEQYF. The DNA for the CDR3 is TGTGCCAGCAGCCCCCGACTAGCGGCCTACGAGCAGTACTTC.

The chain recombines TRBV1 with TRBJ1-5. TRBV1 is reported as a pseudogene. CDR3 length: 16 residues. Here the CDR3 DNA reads TGCACCAGCAGCCAAACACAATACTATAGCAATCAGCCCCAGCATTTT. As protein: CTSSQTQYYSNQPQHF.

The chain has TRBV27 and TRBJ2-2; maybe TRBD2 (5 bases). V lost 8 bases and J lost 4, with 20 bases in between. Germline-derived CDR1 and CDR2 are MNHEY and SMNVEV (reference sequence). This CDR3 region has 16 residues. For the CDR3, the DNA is TGTGCCAGCTCTCGAAGGACGGGCGGAGGCACCGGGGAGCTGTTTTTT. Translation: CASSRRTGGGTGELFF.

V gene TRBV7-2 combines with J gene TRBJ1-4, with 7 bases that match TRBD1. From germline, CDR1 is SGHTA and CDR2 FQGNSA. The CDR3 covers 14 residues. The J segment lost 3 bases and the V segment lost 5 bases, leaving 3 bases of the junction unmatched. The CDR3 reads CASSRDRPNEKLFF. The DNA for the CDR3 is TGTGCCAGCAGCCGGGACAGACCTAATGAAAAACTGTTTTTT. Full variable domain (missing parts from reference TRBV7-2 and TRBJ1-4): GAGVSQSPSNKVTEKGKDVELRCDPISGHTALYWYRQSLGQGLEFLIYFQGNSAPDKSGLPSDRFSAERTGGSVSTLTIQRTQQEDSAVYLCASSRDRPNEKLFFGSGTQLSVL.

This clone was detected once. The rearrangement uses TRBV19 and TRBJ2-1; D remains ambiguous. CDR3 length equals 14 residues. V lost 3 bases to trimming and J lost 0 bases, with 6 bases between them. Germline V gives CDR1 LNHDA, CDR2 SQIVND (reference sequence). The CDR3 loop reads CASSMPSSYNEQFF. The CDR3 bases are TGTGCCAGTAGTATGCCGAGCTCCTACAATGAGCAGTTCTTC.

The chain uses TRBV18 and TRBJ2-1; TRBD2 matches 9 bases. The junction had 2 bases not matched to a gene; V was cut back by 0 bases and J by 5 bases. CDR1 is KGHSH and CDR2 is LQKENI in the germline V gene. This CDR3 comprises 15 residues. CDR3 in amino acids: CASSPPTSGDNEQFF. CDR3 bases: TGTGCCAGCTCACCACCGACTAGCGGTGACAATGAGCAGTTCTTC.

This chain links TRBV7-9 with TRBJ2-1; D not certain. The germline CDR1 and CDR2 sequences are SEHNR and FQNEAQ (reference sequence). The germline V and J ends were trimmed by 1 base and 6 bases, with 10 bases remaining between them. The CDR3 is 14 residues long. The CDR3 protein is CASSLGSMVNEQFF. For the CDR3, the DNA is TGTGCCAGCAGCTTAGGCAGTATGGTCAATGAGCAGTTCTTC.

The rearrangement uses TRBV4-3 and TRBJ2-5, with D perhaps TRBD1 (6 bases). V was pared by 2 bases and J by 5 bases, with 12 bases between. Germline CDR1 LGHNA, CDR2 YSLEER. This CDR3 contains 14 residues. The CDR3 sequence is CASSQPGAWETQYF. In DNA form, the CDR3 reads TGCGCCAGCAGCCAACCAGGGGCGTGGGAGACCCAGTACTTC.

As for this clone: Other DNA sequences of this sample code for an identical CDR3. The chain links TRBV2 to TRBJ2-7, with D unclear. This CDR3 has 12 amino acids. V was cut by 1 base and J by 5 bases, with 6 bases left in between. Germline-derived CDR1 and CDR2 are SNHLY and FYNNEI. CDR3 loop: CASSEEVNEQYF. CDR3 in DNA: TGTGCCAGCAGTGAAGAGGTCAACGAGCAGTACTTC.

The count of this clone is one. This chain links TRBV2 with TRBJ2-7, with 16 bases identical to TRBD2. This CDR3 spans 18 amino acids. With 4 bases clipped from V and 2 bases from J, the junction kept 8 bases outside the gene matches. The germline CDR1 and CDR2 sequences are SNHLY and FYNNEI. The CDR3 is CASSGGTSGGDNTYEQYF. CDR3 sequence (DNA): TGTGCCAGCAGTGGAGGGACTAGCGGGGGGGACAATACCTACGAGCAGTACTTC.

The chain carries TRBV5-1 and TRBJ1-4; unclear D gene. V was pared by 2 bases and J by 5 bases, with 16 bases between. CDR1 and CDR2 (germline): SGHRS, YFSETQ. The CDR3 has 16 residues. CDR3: CASSFSPVEQNEKLFF. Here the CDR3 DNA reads TGCGCCAGCAGCTTTTCCCCTGTGGAACAGAATGAAAAACTGTTTTTT.

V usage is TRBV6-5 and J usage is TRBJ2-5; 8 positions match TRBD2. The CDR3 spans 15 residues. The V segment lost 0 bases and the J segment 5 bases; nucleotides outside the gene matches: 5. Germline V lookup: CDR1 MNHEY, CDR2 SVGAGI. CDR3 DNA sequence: TGTGCCAGCAGTTACTCCGGGGGGGCCGGGGAGACCCAGTACTTC. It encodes CASSYSGGAGETQYF.

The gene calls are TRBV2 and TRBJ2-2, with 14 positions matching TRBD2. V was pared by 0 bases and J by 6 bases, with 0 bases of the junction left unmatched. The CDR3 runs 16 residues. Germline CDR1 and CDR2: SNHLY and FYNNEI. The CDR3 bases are TGTGCCAGCAGTGAAGCGGGACTAGCGGGAGCCGGGGAGCTGTTTTTT. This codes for CASSEAGLAGAGELFF.

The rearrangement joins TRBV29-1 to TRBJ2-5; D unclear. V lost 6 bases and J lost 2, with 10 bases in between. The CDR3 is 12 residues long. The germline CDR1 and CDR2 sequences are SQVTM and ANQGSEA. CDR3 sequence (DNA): TGCAGCGTACGTGGACCTCAAGAGACCCAGTACTTC. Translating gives CSVRGPQETQYF.

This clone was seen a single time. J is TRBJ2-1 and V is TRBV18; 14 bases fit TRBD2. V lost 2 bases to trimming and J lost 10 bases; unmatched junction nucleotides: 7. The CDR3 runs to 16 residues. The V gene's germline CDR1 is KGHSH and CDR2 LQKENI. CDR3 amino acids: CASSPEGLAGVDEQFF. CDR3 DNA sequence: TGTGCCAGCTCACCAGAGGGACTAGCGGGAGTCGACGAGCAGTTCTTC.

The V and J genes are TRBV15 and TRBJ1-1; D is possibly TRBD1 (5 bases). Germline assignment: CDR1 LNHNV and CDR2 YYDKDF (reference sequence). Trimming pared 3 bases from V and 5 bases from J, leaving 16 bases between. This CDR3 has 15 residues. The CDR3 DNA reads TGTGCCACCAGCAGGGCAGGGCGGCGGGAGACTGAAGCTTTCTTT. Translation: CATSRAGRRETEAFF.